One sample yielded the 21 T cell receptor beta chains listed below, sequenced in a study of T cells in tumors after PD-1 blockade. TCRdb's copy holds only in-frame clones and misses some; the assay was immunoSEQ multiplex PCR. The table records under 75,000 clones, about 74% of them present only once. Sequencing was performed on PBMCs, taken after anti-PD-1 treatment. These TCRs come from a human donor with basal cell carcinoma.

This clone was seen a few times. The chain links TRBV6-1 to TRBJ1-5; D unclear. Trimming shortened V by 3 bases and J by 9 bases, and 21 bases separated the two germline ends. This CDR3 contains 16 residues. In germline, CDR1 is MNHNS, CDR2 SASEGT. The CDR3 is CASSDGVRGARGPQHF. The CDR3 nucleotides are TGTGCCAGCAGTGATGGAGTTCGGGGAGCTCGCGGGCCCCAGCATTTT.

This sequence joins TRBV2 and TRBJ2-2; the match to TRBD2 covers 7 bases. The CDR3 is 15 amino acids. Losses at the gene ends were 4 bases for V and 2 bases for J; bases not matched to a gene: 4. Looked up from germline, CDR1 is SNHLY and CDR2 is FYNNEI. The CDR3 coding sequence is TGTGCCAGCAGTGGCCAGCGGGGAAACACCGGGGAGCTGTTTTTT. It is translated as CASSGQRGNTGELFF.

The V gene is TRBV6-5, the J gene TRBJ1-2, with D possibly matching TRBD1 (5 bases). Germline V gives CDR1 MNHEY, CDR2 SVGAGI. V was trimmed by 10 bases and J by 2 bases, leaving 17 bases between them. CDR3 length: 14 residues. DNA of the CDR3: TGTGCCACCAGGGCCCAGGGAACCAACTATGGCTACACCTTC. Its translation is CATRAQGTNYGYTF.

The chain is built from TRBV19 and TRBJ2-2, with D perhaps TRBD1 or TRBD2 (5 bases each). Trimming removed 6 bases from V and 13 bases from J, with 15 bases in between. This CDR3 comprises 12 residues. Germline values: CDR1 LNHDA, CDR2 SQIVND (reference sequence). The chain's CDR3 is CASSPGTPGLFF. DNA of the CDR3: TGTGCCAGTAGCCCCGGGACCCCGGGGCTGTTTTTT.

This chain joins TRBV5-4 and TRBJ2-5; the D gene is possibly TRBD1 (6 bases). V lost 0 bases and J 1 base, leaving 13 bases between the germline ends. From germline, CDR1 is SGHNT and CDR2 YYREEE (reference sequence). The CDR3 totals 16 residues. The CDR3 coding sequence is TGTGCCAGCAGCTTGGGGGGGCCCCCTGCCCAAGAGACCCAGTACTTC. Residues: CASSLGGPPAQETQYF.

DNA of the CDR3: TGTGCCAGCAGCTTACTAGCGGGGGATAGCTACGAGCAGTACTTC. Its translation: CASSLLAGDSYEQYF. The chain recombines TRBV7-2 with TRBJ2-7; TRBD2 matches at 10 bases. The germline CDR1 and CDR2 sequences are SGHTA and FQGNSA. J was trimmed by 3 bases and V by 2 bases; bases with no gene match: 4. This CDR3 comprises 15 residues. Using reference TRBV7-2 and TRBJ2-7 for the parts outside the CDR3, the full variable domain is GAGVSQSPSNKVTEKGKDVELRCDPISGHTALYWYRQSLGQGLEFLIYFQGNSAPDKSGLPSDRFSAERTGGSVSTLTIQRTQQEDSAVYLCASSLLAGDSYEQYFGPGTRLTVT.

The V gene is TRBV10-1, the J gene TRBJ1-3; no reliable D call. The CDR3 is made up of 15 amino acids. V was shortened by 2 bases and J by 0 bases, with 8 bases between the two germline ends. CDR1 and CDR2 (germline): WNHNN, SYGVQD (reference sequence). Here the CDR3 reads CASSESGFSGNTIYF. The CDR3 region has the DNA TGCGCCAGCAGTGAGAGCGGCTTCTCTGGAAACACCATATATTTT.

The genes are TRBV6-4 and TRBJ2-3; 9 nucleotides agree with TRBD2. From germline, CDR1 is MRHNA and CDR2 SNTAGT. The CDR3 loop spans 14 amino acids. The junction had 1 base not matched to a gene; V was cut back by 0 bases and J by 6 bases. In DNA, the CDR3 is TGTGCCAGCAGTGACTCGCGGGGGGGCGATACGCAGTATTTT. Protein sequence: CASSDSRGGDTQYF.

V usage is TRBV7-9 and J usage is TRBJ1-2; D remains unclear. CDR3 length equals 13 residues. Per germline, CDR1 SEHNR and CDR2 FQNEAQ (reference sequence). With 10 bases removed from V and 0 bases from J, the gap between germline ends came to 12 bases. CDR3 bases: TGTGCCATCTCCGGCGGGTCTAACTATGGCTACACCTTC. Encoded protein: CAISGGSNYGYTF.

The J gene is TRBJ1-5, the V gene TRBV28; D is ambiguous. There are 12 residues in the CDR3. Germline V gene sequence: CDR1 MDHEN, CDR2 SYDVKM. Trimming left V 11 bases short and J 4 bases short, with 12 bases between. This chain's CDR3 is CASSVGNQPQHF. CDR3 bases: TGTGCCTCTTCTGTGGGGAATCAGCCCCAGCATTTT.

The chain combines TRBV19 with TRBJ1-5; 11 bases align to TRBD1. CDR1 is LNHDA, CDR2 SQIVND, per germline (reference sequence). With 6 bases clipped from V and 6 bases from J, the junction kept 7 bases outside the gene matches. The CDR3 extends over 15 amino acids. The CDR3 reads CASSPGQGAGQPQHF. The CDR3 nucleotides read TGTGCCAGTAGCCCTGGACAGGGGGCAGGTCAGCCCCAGCATTTT.

The chain links TRBV6-5 to TRBJ2-3; D possibly corresponds to TRBD2 (7 bases). Trimming left V 8 bases short and J 4 bases short, with 16 bases between. This CDR3 has 14 residues. CDR1 MNHEY and CDR2 SVGAGI come from the germline V gene. CDR3 sequence (DNA): TGTGCCAGCGCCTCCGGGGGGCTCTCAGATACGCAGTATTTT. It is translated as CASASGGLSDTQYF.

This clone was seen a single time. The rearrangement links TRBV27 to TRBJ1-1; D unclear. The CDR3 extends over 13 amino acids. Trimming pared 3 bases from V and 6 bases from J, leaving 11 bases between. Germline assignment: CDR1 MNHEY and CDR2 SMNVEV (reference sequence). The CDR3 region has the DNA TGTGCCAGCAGTTTCTCCGACGGCTCTGAAGCTTTCTTT. Its protein is CASSFSDGSEAFF.

The chain recombines TRBV30 with TRBJ2-1, with 9 bases lining up with TRBD1. J gave up 0 bases and V 5 bases, and 5 bases lay outside the gene matches. From germline, CDR1 is GTSNPN and CDR2 SVGIG (reference sequence). There are 15 residues in the CDR3. The CDR3 nucleotides are TGTGCCTGGGGGACAGGGACCACCTCCTACAATGAGCAGTTCTTC. It specifies CAWGTGTTSYNEQFF. Combining the CDR3 with reference TRBV30 and TRBJ2-1 gives the whole variable domain SQTIHQWPATLVQPVGSPLSLECTVEGTSNPNLYWYRQAAGRGLQLLFYSVGIGQISSEVPQNLSASRPQDRQFILSSKKLLLSDSGFYLCAWGTGTTSYNEQFFGPGTRLTVL.

CDR3 region: CASSEVATTYNEQFF. CDR3 bases: TGTGCCAGCAGCGAGGTCGCGACTACCTACAATGAGCAGTTCTTC. The chain joins TRBV5-4 to TRBJ2-1; perhaps TRBD2 as D (5 bases). This CDR3 is 15 amino acids long. Germline V gene sequence: CDR1 SGHNT, CDR2 YYREEE (reference sequence). Between the trimmed V and J ends, which lost 4 bases and 2 bases, there was a span of 13 bases.

V is TRBV5-1 and J is TRBJ1-1; D possibly corresponds to TRBD1 (5 bases). The CDR3 sequence is 14 residues long. The germline V gene has CDR1 SGHRS and CDR2 YFSETQ. Trimming took 4 bases from V and 1 from J, leaving 11 bases between them. In DNA form, the CDR3 reads TGCGCCAGCAGCCCAGGGTCGGGGAACACTGAAGCTTTCTTT. Translating it yields CASSPGSGNTEAFF. Filled out from reference TRBV5-1 and TRBJ1-1, the complete variable domain reads KAGVTQTPRYLIKTRGQQVTLSCSPISGHRSVSWYQQTPGQGLQFLFEYFSETQRNKGNFPGRFSGRQFSNSRSEMNVSTLELGDSALYLCASSPGSGNTEAFFGQGTRLTVV.

V gene TRBV7-9 combines with J gene TRBJ2-7; the D gene is possibly TRBD2 (6 bases). V lost 1 base and J lost 0, with 10 bases in between. The CDR3 sequence is 15 residues long. CDR1 and CDR2 (germline): SEHNR, FQNEAQ (reference sequence). The CDR3: CASSLGGALSYEQYF. The CDR3 DNA reads as TGTGCCAGCAGCTTAGGCGGGGCACTCTCCTACGAGCAGTACTTC.

This clone was counted between two and nine times. The chain couples TRBV7-2 to TRBJ1-4; D is uncertain. The CDR3 is 14 residues long. Trimming cost V 3 bases and J 5 bases, with 10 bases left between them. Germline loops: CDR1 SGHTA, CDR2 FQGNSA. CDR3 protein: CASSLASINEKLFF. The CDR3 region has the DNA TGTGCCAGCAGCTTGGCGAGCATAAATGAAAAACTGTTTTTT.

The gene calls are TRBV7-6 and TRBJ1-5; D gene uncertain. This CDR3 is 13 amino acids long. V lost 5 bases and J lost 0, with 5 bases in between. The germline V gene encodes CDR1 SGHVS and CDR2 FNYEAQ. For the CDR3, the DNA is TGTGCCAGCAGCGCCTATAGCAATCAGCCCCAGCATTTT. Translation: CASSAYSNQPQHF.

The V call is TRBV6-6, the J call TRBJ2-5; D gene ambiguous. V was pared by 2 bases and J by 4 bases, with 11 bases between. The CDR3 consists of 14 residues. Looked up from germline, CDR1 is MNHNY and CDR2 is SVGAGI (reference sequence). The CDR3 nucleotides are TGTGCCAGCAGTTACCTAACCCTATTAGAGACCCAGTACTTC. It is translated as CASSYLTLLETQYF.

This clone was counted a few times. The V call is TRBV7-8, the J call TRBJ2-7; D perhaps matches TRBD2 (6 bases). Trimming took 3 bases from V and 4 from J, leaving 22 bases between them. This CDR3 comprises 17 residues. Germline CDR1 SGHVS, CDR2 FQNEAQ. CDR3 sequence reads: CASSFLGSGVLFYEQYF. CDR3 nucleotide sequence: TGTGCCAGCAGCTTCCTAGGGTCGGGGGTCCTGTTTTACGAGCAGTACTTC.